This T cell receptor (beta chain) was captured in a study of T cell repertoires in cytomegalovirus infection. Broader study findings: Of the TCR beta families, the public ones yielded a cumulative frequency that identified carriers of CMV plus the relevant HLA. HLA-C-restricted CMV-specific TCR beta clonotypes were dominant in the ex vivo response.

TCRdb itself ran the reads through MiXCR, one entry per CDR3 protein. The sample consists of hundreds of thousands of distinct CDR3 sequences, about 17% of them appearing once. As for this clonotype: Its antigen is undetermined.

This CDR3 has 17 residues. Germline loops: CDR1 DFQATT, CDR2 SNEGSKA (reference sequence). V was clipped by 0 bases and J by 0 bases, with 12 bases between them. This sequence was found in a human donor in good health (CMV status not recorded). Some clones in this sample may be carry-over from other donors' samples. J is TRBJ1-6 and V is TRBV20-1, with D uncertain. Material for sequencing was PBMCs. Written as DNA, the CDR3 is TGCAGTGCTAGAGATGGCGGCACGGGCTCCTATAATTCACCCCTCCACTTT. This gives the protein CSARDGGTGSYNSPLHF.